This T cell receptor beta chain was recovered during a study of OX40 agonist ivuxolimab in advanced cancers. The wider study: The treatment was a fully human IgG2 OX40 agonist, ivuxolimab. Earlier treatment with anti-PD-1, anti-PD-L1 or anti-CTLA-4 was permitted, and 35% to 45% had received some. Study-wide results and caveats: Among the nonresponders, some also had low normalized T-cell clonal expansion. At doses 0.1 to 3.0 mg/kg, CD4+ and CD8+ clones expanded.

The CDR3 has 13 amino acids. V lost 6 bases, J lost 5 bases, and 13 bases lay in between. CDR1 is MNHNY and CDR2 is SVGAGI in the germline V gene (reference sequence). To note about this clone: Its antigen is currently unknown.

Sequencing used immunoSEQ multiplex PCR; TCRdb keeps in-frame clones, though not all of them. The data hold 65,000 to 95,000 clones, with 90% observed a single time. The chain employs TRBV6-6 and TRBJ2-5, with D perhaps matching TRBD1 (6 bases). Sequencing was performed on CD4+ or CD8+ T cells sorted from blood, taken in a trial of the OX40 agonist ivuxolimab. The origin of this receptor is an adult with an advanced solid tumor such as melanoma, head and neck, liver or kidney cancer. The CDR3 DNA sequence: TGTGCCAGCAGCTTACAGGGAGAGGAGACCCAGTACTTC. Amino acids: CASSLQGEETQYF.